The 31 T cell receptor beta chains below were found in one sample sequenced in a study of blood T cells in healthy people across ages. The use of a sample-barcoded 5' primer and a J-beta primer mix characterized a second PCR of roughly 6 to 11 cycles. A single record per CDR3 protein comes from TCRdb applying MiXCR to the 5' RACE reads. The table lists approximately 1,000,000 distinct CDR3 sequences, less than 45% of them singletons. Input material: blood. These receptor sequences come from a man aged 18 to 29 in good health.

The chain recombines TRBV9 with TRBJ2-5; 9 bases are shared with TRBD1. The J segment lost 5 bases and the V segment lost 4 bases, leaving 6 bases of the junction unmatched. The CDR3 has 14 residues. Germline CDR1 and CDR2: SGDLS and YYNGEE. CDR3 coding DNA: TGTGCCAGCAGCCTAACAGGGGGCACGGAGACCCAGTACTTC. Protein product: CASSLTGGTETQYF.

This clonotype has only one observation. This chain joins TRBV20-1 and TRBJ1-2; D not resolved. The CDR3 is 12 residues long. Looked up from germline, CDR1 is DFQATT and CDR2 is SNEGSKA (reference sequence). The V end lost 5 bases, the J end lost 6 bases, and 13 bases lay between the germline ends. The CDR3 here is CSAPYETDGYTF. The CDR3 DNA follows: TGCAGTGCTCCGTATGAAACCGATGGCTACACCTTC.

This clonotype occurred a few times. The V call is TRBV5-1, the J call TRBJ2-2, with unresolved D. Germline CDR1 SGHRS, CDR2 YFSETQ. The CDR3 runs 16 residues. V was clipped by 0 bases and J by 4 bases, with 13 bases between them. Written as DNA, the CDR3 is TGCGCCAGCAGCTTGGAAGTTAGGGCTGGCACCGGGGAGCTGTTTTTT. As protein: CASSLEVRAGTGELFF.

This clonotype was seen a handful of times. The rearrangement joins TRBV6-2 or TRBV6-3 to TRBJ1-5; D possibly corresponds to TRBD1 (5 bases). V lost 7 bases to trimming and J lost 3 bases, with 13 bases between them. This CDR3 is 14 amino acids long. Germline values: CDR1 MNHEY, CDR2 SVGEGT. In DNA, the CDR3 is TGTGCCAGCAATGCGAGGGGACCCAATCAGCCCCAGCATTTT. Protein: CASNARGPNQPQHF.

Details on this clonotype: One end of the junction varies from germline; a read error may be responsible. The rearrangement uses TRBV5-1 and TRBJ2-2, with D tentatively TRBD1 (5 bases). The CDR3 loop spans 18 amino acids. Looked up from germline, CDR1 is SGHRS and CDR2 is YFSETQ. In DNA, the CDR3 is TGCGCCGGCAGCTTGGTCTTTGAACAAAGACAGTCTCCCGGGGAGCTGTTTTTT. This translates into CAGSLVFEQRQSPGELFF.

V gene TRBV7-9 combines with J gene TRBJ2-1; D remains unclear. This CDR3 is 15 amino acids long. Germline loops: CDR1 SEHNR, CDR2 FQNEAQ (reference sequence). Trimming cost V 2 bases and J 13 bases, with 21 bases left between them. The CDR3 protein is CASSLLDGFQETQFF. DNA for the CDR3: TGTGCCAGCAGCTTACTGGACGGATTTCAAGAGACCCAGTTCTTC.

This clonotype appeared a few times. The V gene is TRBV10-3, the J gene TRBJ2-2; TRBD1 aligns across 8 bases. From germline, CDR1 is ENHRY and CDR2 SYGVKD. V dropped 8 bases and J dropped 1; count of bases not matched to a gene: 6. The CDR3 has 15 residues. The CDR3 nucleotides are TGTGCCATCTTTTCCGGGACAGGGAACACCGGGGAGCTGTTTTTT. Residues: CAIFSGTGNTGELFF.

The chain carries TRBV7-2 and TRBJ1-1; a possible D gene is TRBD1 (6 bases). Looked up from germline, CDR1 is SGHTA and CDR2 is FQGNSA. The CDR3 is 15 amino acids. The V end lost 1 base, the J end lost 4 bases, and 13 bases lay between the germline ends. CDR3 sequence: CASSLVGGAATEAFF. Written as DNA, the CDR3 is TGTGCCAGCAGCTTAGTCGGGGGGGCGGCCACTGAAGCTTTCTTT. The full variable domain, completed using reference TRBV7-2 and TRBJ1-1, is GAGVSQSPSNKVTEKGKDVELRCDPISGHTALYWYRQSLGQGLEFLIYFQGNSAPDKSGLPSDRFSAERTGGSVSTLTIQRTQQEDSAVYLCASSLVGGAATEAFFGQGTRLTVV.

This clonotype came up many times. The J gene is TRBJ1-2, the V gene TRBV13; D is unresolved. Trimming stripped 8 bases from V and 1 base from J, with 17 bases between. Germline values: CDR1 PRHDT, CDR2 FYEKMQ (reference sequence). The length of the CDR3 is 15 residues. The CDR3 coding sequence is TGTGCCAGCCCACTGTTAGAGGCTAATAACTATGGCTACACCTTC. This gives the protein CASPLLEANNYGYTF. Drawing the rest from reference TRBV13 and TRBJ1-2, the complete variable domain is AAGVIQSPRHLIKEKRETATLKCYPIPRHDTVYWYQQGPGQDPQFLISFYEKMQSDKGSIPDRFSAQQFSDYHSELNMSSLELGDSALYFCASPLLEANNYGYTFGSGTRLTVV.

The rearrangement joins TRBV12-3 or TRBV12-4 to TRBJ2-3, with 9 bases aligning to TRBD1. V was clipped by 6 bases and J by 4 bases; unmatched bases: 5. The CDR3 has 14 amino acids. CDR3 coding DNA: TGTGCCAGCAGGAATACAGGGGGCCCAGATACGCAGTATTTT. Its protein product is CASRNTGGPDTQYF.

In this sample, this clonotype turned up a few times. This CDR3 reads CASSYGSGDPYEQYF. CDR3 sequence (DNA): TGTGCCAGCAGTTATGGTTCGGGGGACCCCTACGAGCAGTACTTC. V gene TRBV6-5 combines with J gene TRBJ2-7, with D tentatively TRBD2 (6 bases). The CDR3 totals 15 residues. Germline CDR1 and CDR2: MNHEY and SVGAGI. Between the trimmed V and J ends, which lost 3 bases and 2 bases, there was a span of 14 bases.

The CDR3 DNA is TGCAGTGCGGGGGACTCTATTGAAGCTTTCTTT. Its protein product is CSAGDSIEAFF. The chain couples TRBV20-1 to TRBJ1-1; D is possibly TRBD1 (5 bases). Germline CDR1 reads DFQATT; CDR2 reads SNEGSKA (reference sequence). Trimming shortened V by 6 bases and J by 7 bases, and 12 bases separated the two germline ends. This CDR3 comprises 11 residues.

The chain employs TRBV20-1 and TRBJ1-4, with D tentatively TRBD1 (5 bases). V lost 2 bases, J lost 7 bases, and 14 bases lay in between. This CDR3 region has 14 residues. Germline V gives CDR1 DFQATT, CDR2 SNEGSKA (reference sequence). CDR3 in amino acids: CSARLGGSGEKLFF. CDR3 bases: TGCAGTGCTAGACTCGGGGGGTCTGGTGAAAAACTGTTTTTT.

This clonotype has a handful of counts. This sequence joins TRBV10-3 and TRBJ1-6, with 7 bases aligning to TRBD1. Germline V lookup: CDR1 ENHRY, CDR2 SYGVKD. This CDR3 has 16 residues. The V segment lost 3 bases and the J segment 10 bases; nucleotides outside the gene matches: 12. The CDR3 loop is CAISEGGQVDGSPLHF. CDR3 coding DNA: TGTGCCATCAGTGAAGGAGGACAGGTTGATGGATCACCCCTCCACTTT.

This clonotype has more than one count but fewer than ten. V is TRBV7-9 and J is TRBJ1-1; D may be TRBD1 (6 bases). In germline, CDR1 is SEHNR, CDR2 FQNEAQ (reference sequence). The V and J ends lost 6 bases and 1 base respectively, with 15 bases between them. CDR3 length: 15 amino acids. The CDR3 loop is CASRGGGGKNTEAFF. The CDR3 DNA sequence: TGTGCCAGCAGAGGGGGAGGAGGGAAGAACACTGAAGCTTTCTTT.

V usage is TRBV19 and J usage is TRBJ1-5; D ambiguous. V was shortened by 2 bases and J by 0 bases, with 5 bases between the two germline ends. CDR1 and CDR2 (germline): LNHDA, SQIVND (reference sequence). The CDR3 sequence is 14 residues long. CDR3 loop: CASSIKNSNQPQHF. The CDR3 DNA reads as TGTGCCAGTAGTATAAAAAATAGCAATCAGCCCCAGCATTTT.

The chain combines TRBV14 with TRBJ1-2; no reliable D call. V was cut by 0 bases and J by 4 bases, with 6 bases left in between. The CDR3 covers 13 residues. The germline gives CDR1 SGHDN, CDR2 FVKESK. CDR3 nucleotides: TGTGCCAGCAGCCAAGACGGCCTCTATGGCTACACCTTC. Translated: CASSQDGLYGYTF.

This clonotype turned up a few times. This chain connects TRBV28 to TRBJ1-5, with D unclear. The CDR3 has 14 amino acids. Per the germline V gene, CDR1 is MDHEN and CDR2 is SYDVKM. The V and J ends lost 2 bases and 5 bases respectively, with 10 bases between them. CDR3 residues: CASSLEGTYQPQHF. The CDR3 DNA reads as TGTGCCAGCAGTTTAGAAGGTACCTATCAGCCCCAGCATTTT.

A word on this clonotype: A much larger clone differs by one base, so this may be a read error. The J gene is TRBJ2-1, the V gene TRBV20-1; 7 bases agree with TRBD1. The J call may not be correct, given that the DNA end is closer to TRBJ2-7. Germline-derived CDR1 and CDR2 are DFQATT and SNEGSKA (reference sequence). This CDR3 region has 15 residues. The CDR3 sequence: CSATWDSVSYNEQYF. In DNA form, the CDR3 reads TGCAGTGCTACCTGGGACAGTGTCTCCTACAATGAGCAGTACTTC.

V and J are TRBV20-1 and TRBJ1-1; D not certain. Germline V gene sequence: CDR1 DFQATT, CDR2 SNEGSKA (reference sequence). This CDR3 has 11 residues. V shed 5 bases and J shed 6 bases, with 10 bases lying between them. The CDR3 protein is CSALDWPEAFF. Here the CDR3 DNA reads TGCAGTGCTCTAGATTGGCCTGAAGCTTTCTTT.

This clonotype was picked up a small number of times. DNA for the CDR3: TGTGCCAGTGGTAAGGGGGATGAGCAGTTCTTC. Residues: CASGKGDEQFF. The chain employs TRBV12-3 or TRBV12-4 and TRBJ2-1; D is perhaps TRBD1 (6 bases). This CDR3 is 11 amino acids long. Trimming removed 9 bases at V and 8 bases at J, with 11 bases between.

This clonotype was seen only a few times. The chain recombines TRBV20-1 with TRBJ1-1, with D tentatively TRBD1 (5 bases). The CDR3 is 11 residues long. Germline V CDR1 and CDR2: DFQATT, SNEGSKA (reference sequence). Trimming left V 6 bases short and J 8 bases short, with 13 bases between. In DNA, the CDR3 is TGCAGTGCCACCCGGGACTTAGAAGCTTTCTTT. Translating gives CSATRDLEAFF.

This clonotype appeared a few times. V and J are TRBV6-5 and TRBJ2-3; tentatively, D is TRBD1 (5 bases). Deletions cut 0 bases from V and 6 bases from J, with 10 bases between. In germline, CDR1 is MNHEY, CDR2 SVGAGI. The CDR3 is 14 residues long. Written as DNA, the CDR3 is TGTGCCAGCAGTTACTCGGTGGGGCCCGATACGCAGTATTTT. Protein product: CASSYSVGPDTQYF.

The rearrangement uses TRBV20-1 and TRBJ2-3, with TRBD2 matching over 9 bases. Germline assignment: CDR1 DFQATT and CDR2 SNEGSKA (reference sequence). After removal of 5 bases from V and 4 bases from J, the junction contained 10 bases not matched to a gene. The CDR3 contains 15 residues. CDR3 protein: CSAGWAGGSADTQYF. In DNA, the CDR3 is TGCAGTGCTGGCTGGGCGGGGGGGAGCGCAGATACGCAGTATTTT.

In this sample, this clonotype turned up a few times. The chain links TRBV5-1 to TRBJ2-1; D is unclear. V was shortened by 0 bases and J by 3 bases, with 13 bases between the two germline ends. The germline CDR1 and CDR2 sequences are SGHRS and YFSETQ. The CDR3 totals 16 residues. CDR3 in amino acids: CASSLGRDVVYNEQFF. Here the CDR3 DNA reads TGCGCCAGCAGCTTGGGTAGGGATGTCGTCTACAATGAGCAGTTCTTC. The whole variable domain, filled in from reference TRBV5-1 and TRBJ2-1, reads KAGVTQTPRYLIKTRGQQVTLSCSPISGHRSVSWYQQTPGQGLQFLFEYFSETQRNKGNFPGRFSGRQFSNSRSEMNVSTLELGDSALYLCASSLGRDVVYNEQFFGPGTRLTVL.

The chain couples TRBV25-1 to TRBJ1-1; no clear D. Looked up from germline, CDR1 is MGHDK and CDR2 is SYGVNS. The CDR3 has 14 residues. V lost 1 base, J lost 0 bases, and 6 bases lay in between. The CDR3, as DNA: TGTGCCAGCAGTGAATCCGTCGTGAACACTGAAGCTTTCTTT. It codes for CASSESVVNTEAFF.

This clonotype showed up just once. V and J are TRBV12-3 or TRBV12-4 and TRBJ2-1; TRBD1 agrees at 7 bases. The CDR3 runs 16 residues. The V segment lost 6 bases and the J segment 9 bases; nucleotides outside the gene matches: 17. CDR3 region: CASSSPDRDMASEQFF. CDR3 in DNA: TGTGCCAGCAGCTCCCCCGACAGGGATATGGCAAGTGAGCAGTTCTTC.

The rearrangement uses TRBV9 and TRBJ1-1; TRBD1 is a possible D gene (6 bases). The CDR3 sequence is 15 residues long. Trimming left V 4 bases short and J 6 bases short, with 19 bases between. Looked up from germline, CDR1 is SGDLS and CDR2 is YYNGEE. CDR3 protein: CASSPLGGVSSEAFF. In DNA form, the CDR3 reads TGTGCCAGCAGCCCACTAGGGGGGGTCTCCTCTGAAGCTTTCTTT. Together with reference TRBV9 and TRBJ1-1, the CDR3 gives the full variable domain: DSGVTQTPKHLITATGQRVTLRCSPRSGDLSVYWYQQSLDQGLQFLIQYYNGEERAKGNILERFSAQQFPDLHSELNLSSLELGDSALYFCASSPLGGVSSEAFFGQGTRLTVV.

The chain has TRBV11-2 and TRBJ1-1; D is possibly TRBD1 (6 bases). Germline CDR1 is SGHAT and CDR2 is FQNNGV. V gave up 5 bases and J gave up 0 bases, with 16 bases separating them. CDR3 length: 16 amino acids. The CDR3 sequence: CASSHRQVKMNTEAFF. In nucleotides, the CDR3 is TGTGCCAGCAGCCACAGACAGGTCAAAATGAACACTGAAGCTTTCTTT.

In its sample, this clonotype was seen a few times. The V and J genes are TRBV4-3 and TRBJ1-2; 7 bases map to TRBD1. With 4 bases clipped from V and 2 bases from J, the junction kept 7 bases outside the gene matches. The V gene's germline CDR1 is LGHNA and CDR2 YSLEER. The CDR3 covers 15 residues. The CDR3: CASSPGQVVNYGYTF. The CDR3, as DNA: TGCGCCAGCAGCCCCGGACAGGTAGTAAACTATGGCTACACCTTC.

V and J are TRBV27 and TRBJ1-1; D remains unclear. Germline assignment: CDR1 MNHEY and CDR2 SMNVEV (reference sequence). V was clipped by 6 bases and J by 4 bases, with 21 bases between them. The CDR3 totals 16 residues. The CDR3: CASSSWARVGVTEAFF. In DNA form, the CDR3 reads TGTGCCAGCAGCTCGTGGGCAAGGGTCGGGGTCACTGAAGCTTTCTTT.